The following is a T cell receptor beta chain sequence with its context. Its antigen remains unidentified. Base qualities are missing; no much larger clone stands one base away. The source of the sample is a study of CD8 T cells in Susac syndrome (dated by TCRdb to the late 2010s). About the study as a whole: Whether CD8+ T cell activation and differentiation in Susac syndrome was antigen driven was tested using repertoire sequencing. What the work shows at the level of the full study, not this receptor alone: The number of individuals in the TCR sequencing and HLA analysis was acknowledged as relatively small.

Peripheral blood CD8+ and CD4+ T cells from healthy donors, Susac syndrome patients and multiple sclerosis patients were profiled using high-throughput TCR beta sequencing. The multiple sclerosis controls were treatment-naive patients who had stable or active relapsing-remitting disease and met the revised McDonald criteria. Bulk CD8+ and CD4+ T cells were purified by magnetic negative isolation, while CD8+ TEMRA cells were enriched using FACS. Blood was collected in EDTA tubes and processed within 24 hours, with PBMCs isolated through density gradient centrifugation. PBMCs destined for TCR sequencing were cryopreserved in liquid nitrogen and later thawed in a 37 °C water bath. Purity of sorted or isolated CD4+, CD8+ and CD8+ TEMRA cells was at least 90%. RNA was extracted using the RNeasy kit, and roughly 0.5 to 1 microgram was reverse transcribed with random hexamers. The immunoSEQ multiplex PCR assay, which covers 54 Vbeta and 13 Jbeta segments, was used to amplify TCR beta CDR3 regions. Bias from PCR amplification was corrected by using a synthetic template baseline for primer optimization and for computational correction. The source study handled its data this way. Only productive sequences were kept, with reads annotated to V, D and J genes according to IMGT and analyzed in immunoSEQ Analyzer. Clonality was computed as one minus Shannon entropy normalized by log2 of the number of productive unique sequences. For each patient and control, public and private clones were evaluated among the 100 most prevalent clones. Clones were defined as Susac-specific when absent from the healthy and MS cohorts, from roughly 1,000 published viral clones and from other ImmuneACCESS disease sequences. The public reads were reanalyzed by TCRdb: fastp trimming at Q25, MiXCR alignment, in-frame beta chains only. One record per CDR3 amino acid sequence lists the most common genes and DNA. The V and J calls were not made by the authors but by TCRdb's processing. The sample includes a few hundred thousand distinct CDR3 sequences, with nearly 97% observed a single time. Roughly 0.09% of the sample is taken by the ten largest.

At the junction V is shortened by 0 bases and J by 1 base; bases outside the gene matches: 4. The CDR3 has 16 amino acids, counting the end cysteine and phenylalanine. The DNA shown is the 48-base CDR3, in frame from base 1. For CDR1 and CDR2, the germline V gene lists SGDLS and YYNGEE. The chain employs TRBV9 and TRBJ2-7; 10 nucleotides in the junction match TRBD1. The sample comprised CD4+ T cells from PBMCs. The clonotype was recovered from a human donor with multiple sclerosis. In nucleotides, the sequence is TGTGCCAGCAGCGTAGGAGGACAGGGGGTGTCCTACGAGCAGTACTTC. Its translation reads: CASSVGGQGVSYEQYF.